The 8 T cell receptor beta chains presented below share a single source sample, sequenced in a study of memory CD4+ T cells and cytomegalovirus serostatus. The sort gate was single viable CD3+CD4+CD8-CD45RO+ cells for memory CD4+ T cells. Profiling relied on immunoSEQ multiplex PCR, and the TCRdb table lists in-frame clones only, not all of them. Seen here are over 40,000 clones, 65% to 85% observed once, and the top ten hold around 0.63%. The material sequenced was memory CD4+ T cells from blood. The receptor set was obtained from an adult in good health and CMV-seronegative.

V is TRBV15 and J is TRBJ1-3, with 8 bases that match TRBD1. The ends lost 0 bases at V and 0 bases at J; junction bases unmatched: 13. The CDR3 sequence is 20 residues long. Per germline, CDR1 LNHNV and CDR2 YYDKDF (reference sequence). The CDR3: CATSRDLLEQGGNSGNTIYF. The CDR3 DNA sequence: TGTGCCACCAGCAGAGATTTGCTTGAACAGGGGGGAAACTCTGGAAACACCATATATTTT.

The CDR3 loop reads CASRTSGGGTDTQYF. Written as DNA, the CDR3 is TGTGCCAGCAGAACTAGCGGGGGGGGAACAGATACGCAGTATTTT. The V and J genes are TRBV2 and TRBJ2-3; 13 positions match TRBD2. This CDR3 spans 15 amino acids. The germline V gene encodes CDR1 SNHLY and CDR2 FYNNEI. The V segment lost 6 bases and the J segment 3 bases; nucleotides outside the gene matches: 3.

The CDR3 DNA sequence: TGCGCCAGCAGCTTGGGGGGCAATGAGCAGTTCTTC. This sequence encodes CASSLGGNEQFF. The gene calls are TRBV5-1 and TRBJ2-1; no reliable D call. The V gene's germline CDR1 is SGHRS and CDR2 YFSETQ. The germline V and J ends were trimmed by 0 bases and 6 bases, with 4 bases remaining between them. The CDR3 covers 12 residues.

The chain couples TRBV5-6 to TRBJ1-1; 7 bases fit TRBD1. Germline CDR1 is SGHDT and CDR2 is YYEEEE. This CDR3 region has 16 residues. V trimming: 0 bases; J trimming: 5 bases; junction bases outside the gene matches: 10. The CDR3 DNA reads TGTGCCAGCAGCTTGGCCATACTACAGGGGATAACTGAAGCTTTCTTT. Protein product: CASSLAILQGITEAFF.

CDR3 sequence reads: CASSQGQGSGEQYF. The CDR3 nucleotides are TGCGCCAGCAGCCAGGGACAGGGGTCTGGCGAGCAGTACTTC. V usage is TRBV5-1 and J usage is TRBJ2-7; 10 nucleotides agree with TRBD1. The CDR3 is made up of 14 amino acids. Germline values: CDR1 SGHRS, CDR2 YFSETQ. V shed 4 bases, J shed 6 bases, and the junction held 7 bases outside the gene matches.

The genes are TRBV12-5 and TRBJ1-5; D remains unclear. Germline CDR1 LGHNT, CDR2 FRNRAP. The V and J ends lost 4 bases and 4 bases respectively, with 8 bases between them. The CDR3 is made up of 13 amino acids. This CDR3 reads CASGSLMNQPQHF. CDR3 nucleotides: TGTGCTAGTGGTTCACTGATGAATCAGCCCCAGCATTTT. Full variable domain (outside the CDR3, taken from reference TRBV12-5 and TRBJ1-5): DARVTQTPRHKVTEMGQEVTMRCQPILGHNTVFWYRQTMMQGLELLAYFRNRAPLDDSGMPKDRFSAEMPDATLATLKIQPSEPRDSAVYFCASGSLMNQPQHFGDGTRLSIL.

This rearrangement joins TRBV30 to TRBJ2-5; 8 positions agree with TRBD1. Germline V gene data show CDR1 as GTSNPN and CDR2 as SVGIG (reference sequence). CDR3 length equals 13 residues. Unmatched junction bases numbered 2, after V lost 4 bases and J lost 1 base. The CDR3 loop reads CAWNRGIQETQYF. In DNA form, the CDR3 reads TGTGCCTGGAACAGGGGGATCCAAGAGACCCAGTACTTC.

The V and J genes are TRBV19 and TRBJ1-3; D may be TRBD1 (6 bases). CDR1 is LNHDA, CDR2 SQIVND, per germline (reference sequence). The germline V and J ends were trimmed by 4 bases and 4 bases, with 17 bases remaining between them. This CDR3 region has 16 residues. CDR3 residues: CASSTSLTGMGNTIYF. The CDR3, as DNA: TGTGCCAGTAGTACCTCACTTACAGGGATGGGAAACACCATATATTTT.